A single sample is the source of the 5 T cell receptor beta chains below, sequenced in a study of cytomegalovirus exposure and HLA in healthy donors. PCR was performed using 60 Vbeta and 13 Jbeta primers. This table comes from immunoSEQ multiplex PCR, and its TCRdb copy is limited to in-frame clones, with some not included. This repertoire shows over 60,000 clones, about 81% found once; its top ten account for under 15%. Sample: PBMCs. The receptors stem from a man between 70 and 80 years old in good health and CMV-seronegative.

The gene calls are TRBV6-6 and TRBJ1-6; 10 nucleotides agree with TRBD1. CDR1 is MNHNY, CDR2 SVGAGI, per germline (reference sequence). The CDR3 totals 14 residues. Trimming at V came to 5 bases and at J to 10 bases, leaving 5 bases not matched to a gene. CDR3 amino acids: CASSTGTGASPLHF. The CDR3, as DNA: TGTGCCAGCAGTACCGGGACAGGGGCATCACCCCTCCACTTT.

This clone was observed once. The chain uses TRBV7-2 and TRBJ2-3; 9 bases are a match to TRBD2. The CDR3 has 14 amino acids. The germline gives CDR1 SGHTA, CDR2 FQGNSA. The J segment lost 4 bases and the V segment lost 5 bases, leaving 4 bases of the junction unmatched. The CDR3 DNA sequence: TGTGCCAGCAGCCCGACTAGCGGCCCAGATACGCAGTATTTT. It translates to CASSPTSGPDTQYF.

This chain joins TRBV9 and TRBJ1-2; 8 bases match TRBD1. V shed 0 bases and J 8 bases; nucleotides not matched to a gene: 9. Germline-derived CDR1 and CDR2 are SGDLS and YYNGEE. CDR3 size: 15 residues. CDR3 in amino acids: CASSVVGQATVGYTF. DNA of the CDR3: TGTGCCAGCAGCGTAGTGGGACAGGCGACGGTAGGCTACACCTTC.

The chain has TRBV30 and TRBJ2-5; no clear D. This CDR3 has 11 amino acids. Germline CDR1 reads GTSNPN; CDR2 reads SVGIG (reference sequence). Deletions cut 0 bases from V and 10 bases from J, with 9 bases between. CDR3 bases: TGTGCCTGGAGTGTGGCAGAAGTCCAGTACTTC. This codes for CAWSVAEVQYF.

This sequence joins TRBV5-6 and TRBJ2-5; 8 nucleotides match TRBD1. The better agreement between TRBJ2-7 and the DNA end casts doubt on the J call. Germline values: CDR1 SGHDT, CDR2 YYEEEE. This CDR3 comprises 14 residues. CDR3 DNA: TGTGCCAGCAGCTCCCGGACAGGGAACTACGAGCAGTACTTC. It encodes CASSSRTGNYEQYF.